The clone carrying this TCR beta chain was observed at least ten times. The antigen is unknown. The record originates from a study of Graves' ophthalmopathy and Graves' hyperthyroidism. Broader study findings: Its predictions of ophthalmopathy progression gave the model around 71% sensitivity and 72% to 85% specificity.

Researchers took RNA transcripts and amplified TCR beta CDR3 regions from them. The first round was an RT-PCR with HTBI primers, and the second round was a multiplex PCR. TCRdb analysed the multiplex PCR reads with MiXCR anew, one entry per CDR3 protein. Here the sample spans about 390,000 distinct CDR3 sequences, about 15% being singletons. The CDR3 has 14 residues. Per germline, CDR1 MDHEN and CDR2 SYDVKM. Trimming removed 4 bases from V and 8 bases from J; junction bases left unmatched: 9. The sequence was collected from an adult woman with stable Graves' hyperthyroidism. The rearrangement links TRBV28 to TRBJ1-2, with 8 bases lining up with TRBD1. The sample consisted of peripheral blood. CDR3 sequence: CASSSLDRVEGYTF. CDR3 DNA: TGTGCCAGCAGTTCCTTGGACAGGGTTGAGGGCTACACCTTC.